Sequencing of this T cell receptor beta chain was carried out in a study of T cells after yellow fever vaccination. The study made its TCR cDNA through 5'RACE template switching. That step introduced a universal primer site along with UMIs. TCRdb re-called the 5' RACE reads with MiXCR, one entry per CDR3 protein. The data contain 25,000 to 35,000 distinct CDR3 sequences, around 4.3% of them singletons. Study-level findings and limits: Abundant clonotypes from the bulk population could have been carried over as contaminants into FACS-sorted repertoires. Weaker overall, the secondary response nonetheless peaked faster (day 5 versus 15). Clonotypes shared by both compartments, CD4 and CD8, made up a small share.

V was cut by 5 bases and J by 0 bases, with 11 bases left in between. The CDR3 loop spans 15 amino acids. Germline V gives CDR1 SGHAT, CDR2 FQNNGV. This clonotype was detected ten times or more. As yet, its antigen is unknown. This sequence joins TRBV11-2 and TRBJ2-1; D is unclear. The clonotype comes from a man between 25 and 39 years old who received the YFV17D yellow fever vaccine. The sequences come from CD8+ T cells sorted from PBMCs, collected 5 days after the yellow fever booster vaccination. The CDR3 bases are TGTGCCAGCAGCGGGCAGCGCCTCTCCTACAATGAGCAGTTCTTC. It yields the protein CASSGQRLSYNEQFF.